This TCR beta chain was identified in a study of beta chain features in type 1 diabetes. Study-wide points: The study found moderately but significantly shorter TCRB CDR3s in all four CD4+ subsets of Type 1 diabetes patients.

This clone showed up just once. Its antigen remains unidentified. The identical CDR3 is also encoded by other nucleotide sequences in the sample. Every bit of the isolated RNA underwent reverse transcription, so sequencing read expressed TCRB transcripts. TCRdb's copy holds only in-frame clones and misses some; the assay was immunoSEQ multiplex PCR. Of around 250,000 clones in the sample, roughly an eighth are singletons; the top ten hold approximately 0.015%. The CDR3 has 14 residues. Trimming removed 2 bases from V and 1 base from J, with 9 bases in between. Germline assignment: CDR1 KGHSH and CDR2 LQKENI.

Sample: naive CD4+ T cells from blood. The V call is TRBV18, the J call TRBJ2-7; tentatively, D is TRBD2 (6 bases). The sequence was collected from a man aged 30 to 39 with type 1 diabetes. The DNA of the CDR3 is TGTGCCAGCTCACCAACGGGGGTATCCTACGAGCAGTACTTC. Translating gives CASSPTGVSYEQYF.